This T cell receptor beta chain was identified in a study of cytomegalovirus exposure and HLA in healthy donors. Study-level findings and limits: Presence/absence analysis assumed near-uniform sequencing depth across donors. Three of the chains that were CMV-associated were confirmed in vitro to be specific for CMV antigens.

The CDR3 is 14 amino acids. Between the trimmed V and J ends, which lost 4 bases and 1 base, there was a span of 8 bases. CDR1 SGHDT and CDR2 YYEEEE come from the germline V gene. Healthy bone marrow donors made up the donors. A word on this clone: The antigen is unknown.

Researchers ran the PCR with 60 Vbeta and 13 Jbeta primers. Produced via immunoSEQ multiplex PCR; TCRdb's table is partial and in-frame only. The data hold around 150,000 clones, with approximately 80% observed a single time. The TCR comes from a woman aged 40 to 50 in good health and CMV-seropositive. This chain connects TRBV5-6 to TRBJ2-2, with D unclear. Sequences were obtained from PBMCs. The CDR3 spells CASSPGVNTGELFF. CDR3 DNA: TGTGCCAGCAGCCCGGGTGTGAACACCGGGGAGCTGTTTTTT.